The rows below give T cell receptor beta chains drawn from one sample of a study of blood T cells in healthy people across ages. Each CDR3 protein is one row after TCRdb ran MiXCR on the 5' RACE reads. The table includes about 1.8 million distinct CDR3 sequences, around 48% detected once. The sample comprised blood. The origin of the receptors is a woman aged 40 to 50 in good health. Each CDR3 is given with its conserved first and last residue. The D gene is left open where the match is weak. Clone size, where shown, is once, few, many, or a class for clones that have expanded.

clone size: few; D gene: NA; J gene: TRBJ2-1; V gene: TRBV14; CDR3 protein: CASSQGLGPRDEQFF; CDR3 DNA: TGTGCCAGCAGCCAAGGACTGGGCCCTAGGGATGAGCAGTTCTTC
clone size: once; D gene: TRBD1; J gene: TRBJ2-7; V gene: TRBV28; CDR3 protein: CASSPGQGLHEQYF; CDR3 DNA: TGTGCCAGCAGCCCGGGACAGGGTTTGCACGAGCAGTACTTC
clone size: NA; D gene: NA; J gene: TRBJ2-5; V gene: TRBV7-7; CDR3 protein: CASSFSQTQYF; CDR3 DNA: TGTGCTAGCAGCTTCAGCCAGACCCAGTACTTC
clone size: few; D gene: TRBD2; J gene: TRBJ2-3; V gene: TRBV10-3; CDR3 protein: CAISVAREGDTQYF; CDR3 DNA: TGTGCCATCAGTGTGGCCCGGGAGGGAGATACGCAGTATTTT
clone size: NA; D gene: NA; J gene: TRBJ1-4; V gene: TRBV27; CDR3 protein: CASSPTGGVEKLFF; CDR3 DNA: TGTGCCAGCAGTCCGACAGGTGGTGTTGAAAAACTGTTTTTT
clone size: NA; D gene: TRBD1; J gene: TRBJ1-1; V gene: TRBV20-1; CDR3 protein: CSAGDLGDSGAFF; CDR3 DNA: TGCAGTGCTGGGGACCTTGGGGACAGTGGAGCTTTCTTT
clone size: once; D gene: NA; J gene: TRBJ1-5; V gene: TRBV12-3/TRBV12-4; CDR3 protein: CASSHVGPQHF; CDR3 DNA: TGTGCCAGCAGCCACGTGGGGCCCCAGCATTTT
clone size: NA; D gene: TRBD2; J gene: TRBJ2-7; V gene: TRBV12-3/TRBV12-4; CDR3 protein: CASSLARPAGGYEQYF; CDR3 DNA: TGTGCCAGCAGTTTAGCGCGCCCAGCGGGGGGCTACGAGCAGTACTTC
clone size: NA; D gene: TRBD2; J gene: TRBJ2-1; V gene: TRBV7-2; CDR3 protein: CASSFYVGTIYNEQFF; CDR3 DNA: TGTGCCAGCAGCTTTTATGTCGGGACTATCTACAATGAGCAGTTCTTC
clone size: few; D gene: NA; J gene: TRBJ2-7; V gene: TRBV7-2; CDR3 protein: CASSLEEGKAYEQYF; CDR3 DNA: TGTGCCAGCAGCTTAGAGGAGGGGAAGGCCTACGAGCAGTACTTC
clone size: NA; D gene: NA; J gene: TRBJ2-1; V gene: TRBV5-6; CDR3 protein: CASSLISEQFF; CDR3 DNA: TGTGCCAGCAGCCTAATAAGTGAGCAGTTCTTC
clone size: NA; D gene: TRBD1; J gene: TRBJ1-2; V gene: TRBV3-1; CDR3 protein: CASSQGATTGGYGYTF; CDR3 DNA: TGTGCCAGCAGCCAAGGGGCGACGACAGGGGGCTATGGCTACACCTTC
clone size: few; D gene: NA; J gene: TRBJ1-1; V gene: TRBV5-1; CDR3 protein: CASSRGDNTEAFF; CDR3 DNA: TGCGCCAGCAGTCGCGGTGATAACACTGAAGCTTTCTTT
clone size: many; D gene: TRBD2; J gene: TRBJ2-5; V gene: TRBV20-1; CDR3 protein: CSASAGGFQETQYF; CDR3 DNA: TGCAGTGCTAGTGCGGGGGGATTCCAAGAGACCCAGTACTTC
clone size: once; D gene: NA; J gene: TRBJ2-6; V gene: TRBV29-1; CDR3 protein: CSVALRDSDFGANVLTF; CDR3 DNA: TGCAGCGTCGCACTTCGGGATAGTGACTTTGGGGCCAACGTCCTGACTTTC
clone size: NA; D gene: TRBD1; J gene: TRBJ2-1; V gene: TRBV6-5; CDR3 protein: CASSAGTAKYNEQFF; CDR3 DNA: TGTGCCAGCAGTGCCGGGACAGCGAAGTACAATGAGCAGTTCTTC
clone size: NA; D gene: TRBD2; J gene: TRBJ2-1; V gene: TRBV6-4; CDR3 protein: CASSDSNSGGTNEQFF; CDR3 DNA: TGTGCCAGCAGTGACTCGAATAGCGGGGGGACCAATGAGCAGTTCTTC
clone size: NA; D gene: NA; J gene: TRBJ1-2; V gene: TRBV5-1; CDR3 protein: CASSLEVQGVYVWGYTF; CDR3 DNA: TGCGCCAGCAGCTTGGAGGTACAGGGAGTATATGTATGGGGCTACACCTTC
clone size: NA; D gene: TRBD1; J gene: TRBJ2-7; V gene: TRBV6-5; CDR3 protein: CASRAQGGGIDEQYF; CDR3 DNA: TGTGCCAGCAGAGCACAGGGGGGTGGAATTGACGAGCAGTACTTC
clone size: NA; D gene: NA; J gene: TRBJ1-4; V gene: TRBV12-3/TRBV12-4; CDR3 protein: CASSLAHSPNEKLFF; CDR3 DNA: TGTGCCAGCAGTTTAGCCCACAGTCCAAATGAAAAACTGTTTTTT
clone size: NA; D gene: NA; J gene: TRBJ2-5; V gene: TRBV28; CDR3 protein: CASSLGQVRQETQYF; CDR3 DNA: TGTGCCAGCAGTTTAGGGCAGGTCCGGCAAGAGACCCAGTACTTC
clone size: NA; D gene: NA; J gene: TRBJ1-5; V gene: TRBV15; CDR3 protein: CATSSWGTQPQHF; CDR3 DNA: TGTGCCACCAGCAGTTGGGGGACTCAGCCCCAGCATTTT
clone size: NA; D gene: NA; J gene: TRBJ2-1; V gene: TRBV29-1; CDR3 protein: CSVGICGNSYNEQFF; CDR3 DNA: TGCAGCGTGGGAATTTGCGGTAACTCCTACAATGAGCAGTTCTTC
clone size: few; D gene: NA; J gene: TRBJ2-5; V gene: TRBV6-5; CDR3 protein: CASSYGVDPTRETQYF; CDR3 DNA: TGTGCCAGCAGTTACGGTGTCGATCCAACTCGGGAGACCCAGTACTTC
clone size: NA; D gene: TRBD2; J gene: TRBJ2-7; V gene: TRBV7-2; CDR3 protein: CASLTGGGTYEQYF; CDR3 DNA: TGTGCCAGCCTCACGGGCGGGGGGACCTACGAGCAGTACTTC
clone size: few; D gene: NA; J gene: TRBJ2-6; V gene: TRBV29-1; CDR3 protein: CSVRMRGANVLTF; CDR3 DNA: TGCAGCGTTCGTATGAGGGGGGCCAACGTCCTGACTTTC
clone size: NA; D gene: NA; J gene: TRBJ2-3; V gene: TRBV7-2; CDR3 protein: CASSPGRTGLFGTQYF; CDR3 DNA: TGTGCCAGCAGCCCTGGCCGGACTGGCCTGTTTGGTACGCAGTATTTT